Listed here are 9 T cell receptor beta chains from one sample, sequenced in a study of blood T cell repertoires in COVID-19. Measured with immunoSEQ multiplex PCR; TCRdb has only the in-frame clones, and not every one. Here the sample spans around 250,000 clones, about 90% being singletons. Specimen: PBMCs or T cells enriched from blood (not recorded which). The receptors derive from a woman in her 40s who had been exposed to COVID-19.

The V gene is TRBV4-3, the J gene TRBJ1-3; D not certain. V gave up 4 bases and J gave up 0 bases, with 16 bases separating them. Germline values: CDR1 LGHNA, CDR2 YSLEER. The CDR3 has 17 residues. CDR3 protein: CASSPSRADYSGNTIYF. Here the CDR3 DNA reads TGCGCCAGCAGCCCCTCGAGGGCGGACTACTCTGGAAACACCATATATTTT.

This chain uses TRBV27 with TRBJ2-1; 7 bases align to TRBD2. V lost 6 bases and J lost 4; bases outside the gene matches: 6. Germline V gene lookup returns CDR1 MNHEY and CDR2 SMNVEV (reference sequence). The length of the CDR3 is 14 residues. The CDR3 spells CASRPQREYNEQFF. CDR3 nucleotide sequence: TGTGCCAGCAGGCCTCAGCGGGAATACAATGAGCAGTTCTTC.

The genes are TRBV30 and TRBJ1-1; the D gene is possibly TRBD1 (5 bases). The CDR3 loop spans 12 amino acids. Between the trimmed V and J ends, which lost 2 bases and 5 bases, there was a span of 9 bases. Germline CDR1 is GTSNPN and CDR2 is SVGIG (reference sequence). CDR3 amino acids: CAWSKGWTEAFF. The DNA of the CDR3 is TGTGCCTGGAGTAAGGGGTGGACTGAAGCTTTCTTT.

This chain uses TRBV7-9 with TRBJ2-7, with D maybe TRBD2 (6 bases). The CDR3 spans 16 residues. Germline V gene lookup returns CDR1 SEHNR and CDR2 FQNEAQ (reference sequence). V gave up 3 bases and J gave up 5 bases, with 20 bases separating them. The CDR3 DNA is TGTGCCAGCAGCTTTTTGATGGGGGGAGGAGGCAACGAGCAGTACTTC. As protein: CASSFLMGGGGNEQYF.

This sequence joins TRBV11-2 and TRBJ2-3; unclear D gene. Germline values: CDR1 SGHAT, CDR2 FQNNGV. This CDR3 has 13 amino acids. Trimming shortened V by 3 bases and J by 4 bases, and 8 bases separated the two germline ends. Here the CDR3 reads CASSFLFADTQYF. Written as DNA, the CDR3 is TGTGCCAGCAGCTTCCTATTTGCAGATACGCAGTATTTT. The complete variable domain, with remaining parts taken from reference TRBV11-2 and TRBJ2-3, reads EAGVAQSPRYKIIEKRQSVAFWCNPISGHATLYWYQQILGQGPKLLIQFQNNGVVDDSQLPKDRFSAERLKGVDSTLKIQPAKLEDSAVYLCASSFLFADTQYFGPGTRLTVL.

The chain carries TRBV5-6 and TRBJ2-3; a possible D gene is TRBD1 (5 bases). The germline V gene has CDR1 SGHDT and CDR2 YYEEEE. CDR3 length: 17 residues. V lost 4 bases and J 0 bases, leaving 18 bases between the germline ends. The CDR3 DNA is TGTGCCAGCAGCCCCCTGTTAAGGGGCACTAGCACAGATACGCAGTATTTT. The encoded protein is CASSPLLRGTSTDTQYF. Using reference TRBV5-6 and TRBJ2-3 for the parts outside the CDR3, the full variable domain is DAGVTQSPTHLIKTRGQQVTLRCSPKSGHDTVSWYQQALGQGPQFIFQYYEEEERQRGNFPDRFSGHQFPNYSSELNVNALLLGDSALYLCASSPLLRGTSTDTQYFGPGTRLTVL.

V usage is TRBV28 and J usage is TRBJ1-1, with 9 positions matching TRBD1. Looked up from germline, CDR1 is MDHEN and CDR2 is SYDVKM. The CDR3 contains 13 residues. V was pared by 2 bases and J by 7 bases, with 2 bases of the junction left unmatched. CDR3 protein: CASSLRTGVEAFF. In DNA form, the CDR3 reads TGTGCCAGCAGTTTAAGGACAGGGGTTGAAGCTTTCTTT.

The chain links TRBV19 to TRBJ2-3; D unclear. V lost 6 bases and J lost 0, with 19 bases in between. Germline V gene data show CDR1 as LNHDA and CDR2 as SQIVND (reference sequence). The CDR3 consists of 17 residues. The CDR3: CASRIRPSRISTDTQYF. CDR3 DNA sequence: TGTGCCAGTAGGATCCGTCCTTCGCGGATTAGCACAGATACGCAGTATTTT.

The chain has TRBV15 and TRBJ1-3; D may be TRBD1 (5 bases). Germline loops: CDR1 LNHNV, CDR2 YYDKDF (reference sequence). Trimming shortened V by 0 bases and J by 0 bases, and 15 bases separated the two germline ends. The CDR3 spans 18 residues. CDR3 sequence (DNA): TGTGCCACCAGCAGAGATCGGGGGGGAACCTTCTCTGGAAACACCATATATTTT. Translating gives CATSRDRGGTFSGNTIYF.